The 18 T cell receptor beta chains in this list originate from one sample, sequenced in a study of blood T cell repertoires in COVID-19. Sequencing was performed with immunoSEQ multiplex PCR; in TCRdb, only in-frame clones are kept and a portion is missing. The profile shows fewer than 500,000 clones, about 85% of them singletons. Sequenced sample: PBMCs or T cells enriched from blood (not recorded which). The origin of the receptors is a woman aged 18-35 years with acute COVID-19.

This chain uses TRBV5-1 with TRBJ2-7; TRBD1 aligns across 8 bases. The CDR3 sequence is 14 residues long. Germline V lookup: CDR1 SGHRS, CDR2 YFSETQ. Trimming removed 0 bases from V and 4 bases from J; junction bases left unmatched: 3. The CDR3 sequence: CASSLGQGHYEQYF. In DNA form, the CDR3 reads TGCGCCAGCAGCTTGGGACAGGGGCATTACGAGCAGTACTTC. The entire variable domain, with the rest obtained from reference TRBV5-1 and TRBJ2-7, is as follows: KAGVTQTPRYLIKTRGQQVTLSCSPISGHRSVSWYQQTPGQGLQFLFEYFSETQRNKGNFPGRFSGRQFSNSRSEMNVSTLELGDSALYLCASSLGQGHYEQYFGPGTRLTVT.

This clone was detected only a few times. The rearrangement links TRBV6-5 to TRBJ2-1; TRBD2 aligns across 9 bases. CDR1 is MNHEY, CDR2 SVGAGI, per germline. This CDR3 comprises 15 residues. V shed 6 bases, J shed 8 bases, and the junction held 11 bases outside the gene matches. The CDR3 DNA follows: TGTGCCAGCAGGCTGACCGGGACTAGCAATTATGAGCAGTTCTTC. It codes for CASRLTGTSNYEQFF.

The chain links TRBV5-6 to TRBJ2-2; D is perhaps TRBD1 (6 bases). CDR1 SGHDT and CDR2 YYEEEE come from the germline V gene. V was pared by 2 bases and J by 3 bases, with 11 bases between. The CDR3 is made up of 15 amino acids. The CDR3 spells CASSFTGPYTGELFF. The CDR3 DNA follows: TGTGCCAGCAGCTTTACAGGGCCCTACACCGGGGAGCTGTTTTTT.

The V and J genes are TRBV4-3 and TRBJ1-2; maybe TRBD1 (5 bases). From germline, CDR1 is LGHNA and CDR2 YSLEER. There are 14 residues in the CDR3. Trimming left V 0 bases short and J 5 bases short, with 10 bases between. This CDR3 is CASSQESGGYGYTF. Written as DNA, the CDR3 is TGCGCCAGCAGCCAAGAATCGGGGGGATATGGCTACACCTTC.

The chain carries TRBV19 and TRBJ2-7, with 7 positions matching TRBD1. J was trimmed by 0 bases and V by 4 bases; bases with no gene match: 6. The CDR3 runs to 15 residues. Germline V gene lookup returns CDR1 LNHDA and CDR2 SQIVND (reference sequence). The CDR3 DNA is TGTGCCAGTAGTAAAACAGGACAGGACTCCTACGAGCAGTACTTC. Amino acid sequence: CASSKTGQDSYEQYF.

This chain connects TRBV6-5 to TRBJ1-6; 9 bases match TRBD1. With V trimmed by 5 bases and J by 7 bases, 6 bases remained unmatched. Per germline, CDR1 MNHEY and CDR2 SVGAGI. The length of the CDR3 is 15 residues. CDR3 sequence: CASSPGTGNNSPLHF. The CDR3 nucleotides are TGTGCCAGCAGTCCAGGGACAGGGAACAATTCACCCCTCCACTTT.

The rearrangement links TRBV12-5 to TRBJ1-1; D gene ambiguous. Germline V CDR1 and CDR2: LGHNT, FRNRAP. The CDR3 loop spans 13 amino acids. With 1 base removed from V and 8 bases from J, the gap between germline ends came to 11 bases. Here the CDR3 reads CASGLGGQSEAFF. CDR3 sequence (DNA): TGTGCTAGTGGTTTGGGAGGGCAATCCGAAGCTTTCTTT.

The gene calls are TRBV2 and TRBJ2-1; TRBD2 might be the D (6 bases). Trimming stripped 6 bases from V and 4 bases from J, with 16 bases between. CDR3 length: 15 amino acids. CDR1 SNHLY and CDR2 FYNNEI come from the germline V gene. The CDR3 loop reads CASRYRLAGYNEQFF. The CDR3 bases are TGTGCCAGCAGATATAGGCTGGCGGGATACAATGAGCAGTTCTTC.

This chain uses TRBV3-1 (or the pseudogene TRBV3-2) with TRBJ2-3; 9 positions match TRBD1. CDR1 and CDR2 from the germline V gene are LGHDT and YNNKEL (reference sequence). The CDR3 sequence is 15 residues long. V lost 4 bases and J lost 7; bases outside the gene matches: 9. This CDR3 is CASSPPGQGVNTQYF. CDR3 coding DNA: TGTGCCAGCAGCCCCCCGGGACAGGGTGTCAATACGCAGTATTTT.

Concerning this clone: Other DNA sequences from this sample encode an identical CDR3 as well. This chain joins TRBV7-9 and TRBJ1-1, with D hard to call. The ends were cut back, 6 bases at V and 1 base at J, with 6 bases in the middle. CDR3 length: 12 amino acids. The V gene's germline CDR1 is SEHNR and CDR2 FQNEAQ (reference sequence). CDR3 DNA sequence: TGTGCCAGCAGGACGGGGAACACTGAAGCTTTCTTT. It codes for CASRTGNTEAFF.

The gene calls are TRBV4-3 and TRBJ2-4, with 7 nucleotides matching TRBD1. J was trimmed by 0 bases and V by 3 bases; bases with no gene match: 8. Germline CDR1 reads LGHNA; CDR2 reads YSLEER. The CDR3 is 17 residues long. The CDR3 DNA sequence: TGCGCCAGCAGCCATGACCGGGACAGTCTAGCCAAAAACATTCAGTACTTC. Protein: CASSHDRDSLAKNIQYF.

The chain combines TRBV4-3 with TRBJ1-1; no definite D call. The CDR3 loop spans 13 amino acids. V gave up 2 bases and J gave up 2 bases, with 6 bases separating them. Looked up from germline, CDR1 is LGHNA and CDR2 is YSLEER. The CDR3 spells CASSQTANTEAFF. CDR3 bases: TGCGCCAGCAGCCAAACAGCCAACACTGAAGCTTTCTTT.

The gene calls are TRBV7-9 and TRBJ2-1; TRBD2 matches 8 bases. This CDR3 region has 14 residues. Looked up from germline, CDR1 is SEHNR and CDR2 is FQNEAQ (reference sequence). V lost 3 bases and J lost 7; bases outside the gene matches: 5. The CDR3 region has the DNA TGTGCCAGCAGCTTCGGACTAGCCGTGAATGAGCAGTTCTTC. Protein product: CASSFGLAVNEQFF.

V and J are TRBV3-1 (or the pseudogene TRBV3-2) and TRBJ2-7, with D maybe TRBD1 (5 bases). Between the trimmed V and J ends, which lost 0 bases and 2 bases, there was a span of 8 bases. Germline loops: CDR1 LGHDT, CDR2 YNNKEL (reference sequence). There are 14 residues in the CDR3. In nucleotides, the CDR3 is TGTGCCAGCAGCCAAGAAACAGGACCCTACGAGCAGTACTTC. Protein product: CASSQETGPYEQYF.

CDR3 sequence: CASSTSGRSVETQYF. In DNA form, the CDR3 reads TGTGCCAGCAGCACCAGCGGGAGGTCCGTCGAGACCCAGTACTTC. J is TRBJ2-5 and V is TRBV11-2, with 9 nucleotides matching TRBD2. CDR1 and CDR2 from the germline V gene are SGHAT and FQNNGV. Unmatched junction bases numbered 9, after V lost 5 bases and J lost 5 bases. This CDR3 has 15 amino acids. The entire variable domain, with the rest obtained from reference TRBV11-2 and TRBJ2-5, is as follows: EAGVAQSPRYKIIEKRQSVAFWCNPISGHATLYWYQQILGQGPKLLIQFQNNGVVDDSQLPKDRFSAERLKGVDSTLKIQPAKLEDSAVYLCASSTSGRSVETQYFGPGTRLLVL.

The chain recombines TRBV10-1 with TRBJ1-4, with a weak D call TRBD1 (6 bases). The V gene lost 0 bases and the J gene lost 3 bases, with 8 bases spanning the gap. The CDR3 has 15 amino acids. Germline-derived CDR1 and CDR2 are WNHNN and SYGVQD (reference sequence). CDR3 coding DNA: TGCGCCAGCAGTGAGTCGACAGGCTCTAATGAAAAACTGTTTTTT. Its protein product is CASSESTGSNEKLFF.

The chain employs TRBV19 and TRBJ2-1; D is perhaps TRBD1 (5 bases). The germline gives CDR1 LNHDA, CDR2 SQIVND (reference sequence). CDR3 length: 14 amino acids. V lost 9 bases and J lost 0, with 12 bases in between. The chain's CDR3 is CASRARGSYNEQFF. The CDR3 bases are TGTGCCAGCCGGGCAAGGGGCTCCTACAATGAGCAGTTCTTC.

The CDR3 DNA follows: TGTGCCAGCAGGATACTGGGGACAGGGGGCTCTGGAAACACCATATATTTT. Residues: CASRILGTGGSGNTIYF. The V gene is TRBV28, the J gene TRBJ1-3, with 11 bases that match TRBD1. CDR1 is MDHEN, CDR2 SYDVKM, per germline. With 6 bases clipped from V and 0 bases from J, the junction kept 7 bases outside the gene matches. The CDR3 spans 17 residues.